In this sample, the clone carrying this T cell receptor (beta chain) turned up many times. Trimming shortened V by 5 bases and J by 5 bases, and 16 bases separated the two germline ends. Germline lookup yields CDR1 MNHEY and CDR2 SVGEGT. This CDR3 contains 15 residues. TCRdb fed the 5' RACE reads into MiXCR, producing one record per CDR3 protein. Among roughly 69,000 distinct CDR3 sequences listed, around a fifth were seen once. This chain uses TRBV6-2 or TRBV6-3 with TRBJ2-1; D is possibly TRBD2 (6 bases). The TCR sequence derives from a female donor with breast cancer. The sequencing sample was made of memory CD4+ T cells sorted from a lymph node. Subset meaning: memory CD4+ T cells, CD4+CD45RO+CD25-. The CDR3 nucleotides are TGTGCCAGCAGTACCCCGGGAGAAGGGAACAATGAGCAGTTCTTC. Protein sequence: CASSTPGEGNNEQFF.